These 2 T cell receptor beta chains came from one sample sequenced in a study of OX40 agonist ivuxolimab in advanced cancers. Repertoires were generated with immunoSEQ multiplex PCR, while TCRdb's copy carries only in-frame clones and drops some. The repertoire has tens of thousands of clones, 88% of them found once; the top ten carry approximately 0.45%. The material sequenced was CD4+ or CD8+ T cells sorted from blood, taken in a trial of the OX40 agonist ivuxolimab. Receptor source: an adult with an advanced solid tumor such as melanoma, head and neck, liver or kidney cancer.

This chain connects TRBV28 to TRBJ1-1, with D perhaps TRBD1 (6 bases). Germline loops: CDR1 MDHEN, CDR2 SYDVKM. The length of the CDR3 is 14 residues. V lost 6 bases and J 1 base, leaving 12 bases between the germline ends. This chain's CDR3 is CASRLGGTNTEAFF. CDR3 DNA sequence: TGTGCCAGCAGGCTAGGGGGTACGAACACTGAAGCTTTCTTT.

A few counts support this clone. V usage is TRBV7-2 and J usage is TRBJ1-6; possibly TRBD1 for D (6 bases). Trimming cost V 2 bases and J 6 bases, with 14 bases left between them. CDR1 is SGHTA, CDR2 FQGNSA, per germline. The CDR3 length is 16 residues. This chain's CDR3 is CASSLFTGSLNSPLHF. The CDR3 bases are TGTGCCAGCAGCTTATTCACAGGGAGTCTTAATTCACCCCTCCACTTT.